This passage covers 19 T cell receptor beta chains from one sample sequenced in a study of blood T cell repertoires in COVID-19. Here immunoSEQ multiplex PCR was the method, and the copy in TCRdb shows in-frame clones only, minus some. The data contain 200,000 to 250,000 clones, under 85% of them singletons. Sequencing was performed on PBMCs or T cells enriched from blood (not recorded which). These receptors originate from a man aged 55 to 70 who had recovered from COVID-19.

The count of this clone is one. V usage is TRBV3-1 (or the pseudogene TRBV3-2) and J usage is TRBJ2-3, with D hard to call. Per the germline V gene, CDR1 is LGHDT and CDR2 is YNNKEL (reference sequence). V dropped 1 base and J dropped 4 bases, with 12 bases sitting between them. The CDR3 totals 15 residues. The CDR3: CASSQGVFGSDTQYF. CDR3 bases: TGTGCCAGCAGCCAAGGAGTTTTCGGGTCAGATACGCAGTATTTT.

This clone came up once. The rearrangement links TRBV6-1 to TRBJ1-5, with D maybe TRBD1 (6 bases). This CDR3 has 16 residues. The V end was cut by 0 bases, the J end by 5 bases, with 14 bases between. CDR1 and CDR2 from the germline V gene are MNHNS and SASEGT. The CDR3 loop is CASSEAGYRDDQPQHF. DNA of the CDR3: TGTGCCAGCAGTGAAGCGGGCTACAGGGACGATCAGCCCCAGCATTTT.

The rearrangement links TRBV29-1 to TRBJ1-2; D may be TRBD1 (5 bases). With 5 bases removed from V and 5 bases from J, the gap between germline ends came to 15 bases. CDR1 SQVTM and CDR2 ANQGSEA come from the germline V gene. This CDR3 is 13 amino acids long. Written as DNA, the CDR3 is TGCAGCGTTCGGTCAGAAGGGGCTTATGGCTACACCTTC. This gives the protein CSVRSEGAYGYTF.

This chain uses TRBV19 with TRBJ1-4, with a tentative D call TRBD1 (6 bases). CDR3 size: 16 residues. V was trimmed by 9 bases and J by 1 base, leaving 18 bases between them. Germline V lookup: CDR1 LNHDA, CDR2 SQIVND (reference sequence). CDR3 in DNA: TGTGCCAGCCGTACAGGGCAACGGGGAACTAATGAAAAACTGTTTTTT. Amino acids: CASRTGQRGTNEKLFF. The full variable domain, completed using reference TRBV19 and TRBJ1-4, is DGGITQSPKYLFRKEGQNVTLSCEQNLNHDAMYWYRQDPGQGLRLIYYSQIVNDFQKGDIAEGYSVSREKKESFPLTVTSAQKNPTAFYLCASRTGQRGTNEKLFFGSGTQLSVL.

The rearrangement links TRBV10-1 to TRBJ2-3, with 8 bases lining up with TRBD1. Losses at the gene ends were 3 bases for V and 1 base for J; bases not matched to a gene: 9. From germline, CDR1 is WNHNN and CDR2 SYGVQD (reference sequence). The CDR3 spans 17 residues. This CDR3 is CASSEGTGPWGTDTQYF. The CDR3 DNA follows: TGCGCCAGCAGTGAAGGGACAGGTCCGTGGGGCACAGATACGCAGTATTTT.

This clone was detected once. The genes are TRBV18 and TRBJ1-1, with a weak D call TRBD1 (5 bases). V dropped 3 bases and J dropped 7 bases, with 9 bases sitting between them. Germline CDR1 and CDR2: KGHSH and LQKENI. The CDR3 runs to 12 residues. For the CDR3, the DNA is TGTGCCAGCTCACCCCAGGGCCATGAAGCTTTCTTT. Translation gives CASSPQGHEAFF.

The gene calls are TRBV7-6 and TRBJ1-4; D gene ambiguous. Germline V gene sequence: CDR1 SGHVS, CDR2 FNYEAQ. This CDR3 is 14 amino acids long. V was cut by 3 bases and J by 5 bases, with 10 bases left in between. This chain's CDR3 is CASSLFGGNEKLFF. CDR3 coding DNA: TGTGCCAGCAGCTTGTTTGGAGGAAATGAAAAACTGTTTTTT.

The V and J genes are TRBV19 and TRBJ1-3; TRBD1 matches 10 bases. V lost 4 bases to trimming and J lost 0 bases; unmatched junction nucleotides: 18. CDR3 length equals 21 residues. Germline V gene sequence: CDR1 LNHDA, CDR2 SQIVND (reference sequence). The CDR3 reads CASSKPQGTGDFMSSGNTIYF. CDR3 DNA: TGTGCCAGTAGTAAGCCCCAGGGGACAGGGGACTTTATGAGCTCTGGAAACACCATATATTTT.

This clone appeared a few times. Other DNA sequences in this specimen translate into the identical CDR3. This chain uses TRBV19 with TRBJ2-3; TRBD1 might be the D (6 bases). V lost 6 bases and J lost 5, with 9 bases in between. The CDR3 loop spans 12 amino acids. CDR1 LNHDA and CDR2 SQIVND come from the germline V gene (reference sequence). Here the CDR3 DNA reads TGTGCCAGTAGCAGGGGATTAGATACGCAGTATTTT. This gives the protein CASSRGLDTQYF.

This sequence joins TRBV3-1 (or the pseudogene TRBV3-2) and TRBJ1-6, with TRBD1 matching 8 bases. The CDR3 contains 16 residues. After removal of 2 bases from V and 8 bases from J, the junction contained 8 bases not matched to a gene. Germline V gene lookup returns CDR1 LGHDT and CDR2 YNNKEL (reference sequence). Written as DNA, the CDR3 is TGTGCCAGCAGCCAATTCTATCAGGGGGCAGATTCACCCCTCCACTTT. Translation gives CASSQFYQGADSPLHF.

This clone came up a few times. The CDR3 region has the DNA TGTGCCAGCTCCTCCGGGACAGGTAGCAATCAGCCCCAGCATTTT. This codes for CASSSGTGSNQPQHF. The gene calls are TRBV18 and TRBJ1-5, with TRBD1 identical over 8 bases. CDR3 length equals 15 residues. Germline-derived CDR1 and CDR2 are KGHSH and LQKENI. V was pared by 6 bases and J by 0 bases, with 4 bases of the junction left unmatched.

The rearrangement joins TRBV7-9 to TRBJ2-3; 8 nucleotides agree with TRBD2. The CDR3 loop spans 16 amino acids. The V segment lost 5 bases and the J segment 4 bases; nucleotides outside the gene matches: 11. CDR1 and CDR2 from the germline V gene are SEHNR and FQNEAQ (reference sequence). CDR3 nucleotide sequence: TGTGCCAGCAGCGTGTGGTCTAGCGGGCTTGCAGATACGCAGTATTTT. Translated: CASSVWSSGLADTQYF.

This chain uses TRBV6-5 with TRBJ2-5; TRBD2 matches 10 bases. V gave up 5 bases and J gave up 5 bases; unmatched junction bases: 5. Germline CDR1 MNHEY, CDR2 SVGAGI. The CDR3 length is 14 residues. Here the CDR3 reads CASSSGGALETQYF. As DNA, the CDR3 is TGTGCCAGCAGTAGCGGGGGGGCCTTGGAGACCCAGTACTTC.

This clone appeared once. The CDR3 sequence is CASSPTDFGTGELFF. CDR3 bases: TGCGCCAGCAGCCCAACGGATTTCGGGACCGGGGAGCTGTTTTTT. The chain links TRBV4-1 to TRBJ2-2; D gene unclear. Germline V gene lookup returns CDR1 MGHRA and CDR2 YSYEKL. The CDR3 totals 15 residues. Trimming removed 4 bases at V and 5 bases at J, with 14 bases between.

The CDR3: CASSQDRTMSPLHF. The DNA for the CDR3 is TGTGCCAGCAGCCAGGACAGGACTATGTCACCCCTCCACTTT. The chain combines TRBV7-8 with TRBJ1-6, with TRBD1 identical over 7 bases. CDR1 is SGHVS, CDR2 FQNEAQ, per germline. This CDR3 contains 14 residues. The junction had 8 bases not matched to a gene; V was cut back by 5 bases and J by 10 bases.

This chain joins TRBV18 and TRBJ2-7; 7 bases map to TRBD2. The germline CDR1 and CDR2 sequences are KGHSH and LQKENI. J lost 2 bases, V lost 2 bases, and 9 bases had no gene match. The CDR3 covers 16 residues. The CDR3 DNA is TGTGCCAGCTCACCATTTTCGGGGGGTACGACCTACGAGCAGTACTTC. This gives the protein CASSPFSGGTTYEQYF.

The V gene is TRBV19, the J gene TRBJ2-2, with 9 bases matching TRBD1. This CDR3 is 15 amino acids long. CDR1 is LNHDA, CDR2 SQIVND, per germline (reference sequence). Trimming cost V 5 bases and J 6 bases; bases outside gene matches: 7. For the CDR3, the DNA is TGTGCCAGTAGTGCACAGGGGGCGTGGGCCGGGGAGCTGTTTTTT. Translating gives CASSAQGAWAGELFF. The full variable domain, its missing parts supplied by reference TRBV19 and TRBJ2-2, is DGGITQSPKYLFRKEGQNVTLSCEQNLNHDAMYWYRQDPGQGLRLIYYSQIVNDFQKGDIAEGYSVSREKKESFPLTVTSAQKNPTAFYLCASSAQGAWAGELFFGEGSRLTVL.

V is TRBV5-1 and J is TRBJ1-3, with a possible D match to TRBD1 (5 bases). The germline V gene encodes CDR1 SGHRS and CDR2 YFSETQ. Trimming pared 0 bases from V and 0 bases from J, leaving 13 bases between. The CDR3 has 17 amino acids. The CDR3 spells CASSLAGGLSSGNTIYF. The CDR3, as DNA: TGCGCCAGCAGCTTGGCTGGGGGACTGAGCTCTGGAAACACCATATATTTT.

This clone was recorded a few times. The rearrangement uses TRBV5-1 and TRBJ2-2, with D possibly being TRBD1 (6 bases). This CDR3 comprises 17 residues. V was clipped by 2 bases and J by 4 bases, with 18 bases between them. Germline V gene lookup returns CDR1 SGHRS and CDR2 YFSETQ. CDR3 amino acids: CASSLQGKRTSTGELFF. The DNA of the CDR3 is TGCGCCAGCAGCTTACAGGGAAAACGTACGTCCACCGGGGAGCTGTTTTTT.